These T cell receptor beta chains were read from a single sample in a study of T cell changes during pregnancy in multiple sclerosis. Sequencing was performed with immunoSEQ multiplex PCR; in TCRdb, only in-frame clones are kept and a portion is missing. This table holds roughly 14,000 clones, around 86% found once. The sequences come from CD8+ T cells from peripheral blood mononuclear cells, collected in the first trimester of pregnancy. These receptors came from a female donor with multiple sclerosis, enrolled in a pregnancy study. Both conserved end residues are part of each CDR3. A D gene is named only where the DNA matches it firmly. Only some rows state a clone size, as once, few, many or a class for expanded clones.

abundance: NA; j_gene: TRBJ1-2; d_gene: NA; v_gene: TRBV4-1; CDR3nt: TGCGCCAGCAGCCCTTTTGGGGGGTCCCTCTATGGCTACACCTTC; CDR3aa: CASSPFGGSLYGYTF
abundance: NA; j_gene: TRBJ2-7; d_gene: NA; v_gene: TRBV13; CDR3nt: TGTGCCAGCTCCCTCTCTGGCGGGATTCCTCGCGAGCAGTACTTC; CDR3aa: CASSLSGGIPREQYF
abundance: NA; j_gene: TRBJ1-1; d_gene: TRBD1; v_gene: TRBV11-3; CDR3nt: TGTGCCAGCAGCTCGGGACAGCTGGGCACTGAAGCTTTCTTT; CDR3aa: CASSSGQLGTEAFF
abundance: NA; j_gene: TRBJ2-1; d_gene: NA; v_gene: TRBV4-2; CDR3nt: TGTGCCAGCAGCCAAGAACTGGGGCTTCTCAATGAGCAGTTCTTC; CDR3aa: CASSQELGLLNEQFF
abundance: once; j_gene: TRBJ1-2; d_gene: NA; v_gene: TRBV6-5; CDR3nt: TGTGCCAGCACCCTTGGGGCAGGGTGGTATGGCTACACCTTC; CDR3aa: CASTLGAGWYGYTF
abundance: NA; j_gene: TRBJ1-4; d_gene: NA; v_gene: TRBV5-1; CDR3nt: TGCGCCAGCAGCTTGGAGCAGGGAACTAATGAAAAACTGTTTTTT; CDR3aa: CASSLEQGTNEKLFF
abundance: NA; j_gene: TRBJ2-3; d_gene: TRBD2; v_gene: TRBV4-1; CDR3nt: TGCGCCAGCAGCCAAGAGGTAGCGGGACGCACAGATACGCAGTATTTT; CDR3aa: CASSQEVAGRTDTQYF
abundance: NA; j_gene: TRBJ2-3; d_gene: NA; v_gene: TRBV28; CDR3nt: TGTGCCAGCAGTTCCACTGACATCCCCCCCACAGATACGCAGTATTTT; CDR3aa: CASSSTDIPPTDTQYF
abundance: NA; j_gene: TRBJ1-6; d_gene: TRBD1; v_gene: TRBV6-6; CDR3nt: TGTGCCAGGACAGGGGCGAGATCACCCCTCCACTTT; CDR3aa: CARTGARSPLHF
abundance: NA; j_gene: TRBJ1-1; d_gene: TRBD1; v_gene: TRBV6-5; CDR3nt: TGTGCCAGCAGCCTAGGGGGCCCCGACACTGAAGCTTTCTTT; CDR3aa: CASSLGGPDTEAFF
abundance: NA; j_gene: TRBJ1-1; d_gene: NA; v_gene: TRBV19; CDR3nt: TGTGCCAGTAGAGGCCGGGGGGCCACTGAAGCTTTCTTT; CDR3aa: CASRGRGATEAFF
abundance: NA; j_gene: TRBJ1-5; d_gene: TRBD1; v_gene: TRBV4-1; CDR3nt: TGCGCCAGCAGCCAAGAAGGACAGGGGGTCCAGCCCCAGCATTTT; CDR3aa: CASSQEGQGVQPQHF
abundance: NA; j_gene: TRBJ2-3; d_gene: TRBD2; v_gene: TRBV7-9; CDR3nt: TGTGCCAGCAGCTCCCGGGAGGGCGAGGCAGATACGCAGTATTTT; CDR3aa: CASSSREGEADTQYF
abundance: NA; j_gene: TRBJ2-7; d_gene: TRBD1; v_gene: TRBV27; CDR3nt: TGTGCCAGCAGTCCCTCCGGGACAGGCTACGAGCAGTACTTC; CDR3aa: CASSPSGTGYEQYF
abundance: NA; j_gene: TRBJ2-2; d_gene: TRBD1; v_gene: TRBV23-1; CDR3nt: TGCGCCAGGGATGGGACAGGGTTAAATTTGGGAAAGACCACCGGGGAGCTGTTTTTT; CDR3aa: CARDGTGLNLGKTTGELFF
abundance: NA; j_gene: TRBJ2-3; d_gene: NA; v_gene: TRBV7-8; CDR3nt: TGTGCCAGCAGTTCTCGGACCAGCCGGGGGTCAGATACGCAGTATTTT; CDR3aa: CASSSRTSRGSDTQYF
abundance: NA; j_gene: TRBJ1-1; d_gene: NA; v_gene: TRBV19; CDR3nt: TGTGCCAGTAGTAGTTACAGCCGTCTTTACACTGAAGCTTTCTTT; CDR3aa: CASSSYSRLYTEAFF
abundance: NA; j_gene: TRBJ1-5; d_gene: TRBD1; v_gene: TRBV10-1; CDR3nt: TGCGCCAGCAGTGCGGACAGGGGAGTCAATCAGCCCCAGCATTTT; CDR3aa: CASSADRGVNQPQHF
abundance: NA; j_gene: TRBJ2-2; d_gene: NA; v_gene: TRBV13; CDR3nt: TGTGCCAGCAGTCCACAGGGGAACACCGGGGAGCTGTTTTTT; CDR3aa: CASSPQGNTGELFF
abundance: NA; j_gene: TRBJ1-1; d_gene: TRBD1; v_gene: TRBV27; CDR3nt: TGTGCCAGCAGTCCGGACAGGGAGGCTGAAGCTTTCTTT; CDR3aa: CASSPDREAEAFF
abundance: NA; j_gene: TRBJ2-2; d_gene: NA; v_gene: TRBV18; CDR3nt: TGTGCCAGCTCGCCATTCGGGGGGACACCCTACACCGGGGAGCTGTTTTTT; CDR3aa: CASSPFGGTPYTGELFF
abundance: few; j_gene: TRBJ2-2; d_gene: NA; v_gene: TRBV10-3; CDR3nt: TGTGCCATCAGGGGGAAGGGGACCGGGGAGCTGTTTTTT; CDR3aa: CAIRGKGTGELFF
abundance: NA; j_gene: TRBJ1-2; d_gene: NA; v_gene: TRBV6-5; CDR3nt: TGTGCCAGCAGTTACTCGGGGAGGGATCCTTACTATGGCTACACCTTC; CDR3aa: CASSYSGRDPYYGYTF
abundance: NA; j_gene: TRBJ2-7; d_gene: NA; v_gene: TRBV29-1; CDR3nt: TGCAGCGTTGAGGGCAGGGTCCCGAGCTCCTACGAGCAGTACTTC; CDR3aa: CSVEGRVPSSYEQYF
abundance: few; j_gene: TRBJ2-3; d_gene: TRBD2; v_gene: TRBV9; CDR3nt: TGTGCCAGCAGCCGCGGGGGATCTAGCACAGATACGCAGTATTTT; CDR3aa: CASSRGGSSTDTQYF
abundance: NA; j_gene: TRBJ1-2; d_gene: NA; v_gene: TRBV9; CDR3nt: TGTGCCAGCAGCGTGGGGACACCTTATGGCTACACCTTC; CDR3aa: CASSVGTPYGYTF
abundance: NA; j_gene: TRBJ2-1; d_gene: NA; v_gene: TRBV28; CDR3nt: TGTGCCAGTAGTTTAAGGGGTCTATACAATGAGCAGTTCTTC; CDR3aa: CASSLRGLYNEQFF
abundance: NA; j_gene: TRBJ2-5; d_gene: TRBD1; v_gene: TRBV7-9; CDR3nt: TGTGCCAGCAGTTCCCGACAGGGGAGTCAAGAGACCCAGTACTTC; CDR3aa: CASSSRQGSQETQYF
abundance: NA; j_gene: TRBJ2-1; d_gene: NA; v_gene: TRBV30; CDR3nt: TGTGCCTGGAGTGTAGGGGGTAGGACAAGAGCAGTAACGGAGGAGCACAATGAGCAGTTCTTC; CDR3aa: CAWSVGGRTRAVTEEHNEQFF
abundance: NA; j_gene: TRBJ1-1; d_gene: NA; v_gene: TRBV5-3; CDR3nt: TGTGCCAGAAGCCTTCCCCGAGGGGGGAACACTGAAGCTTTCTTT; CDR3aa: CARSLPRGGNTEAFF
abundance: NA; j_gene: TRBJ1-4; d_gene: NA; v_gene: TRBV4-1; CDR3nt: TGCGCCAGCAGCCTTGGGGGGGAAAAACTGTTTTTT; CDR3aa: CASSLGGEKLFF
abundance: NA; j_gene: TRBJ1-1; d_gene: NA; v_gene: TRBV28; CDR3nt: TGTGCCAGCAGGGAGGACCGCCTTATGAACACTGAAGCTTTCTTT; CDR3aa: CASREDRLMNTEAFF
abundance: NA; j_gene: TRBJ1-4; d_gene: TRBD1; v_gene: TRBV9; CDR3nt: TGTGCCAGCAGCGCCTCCGGGACAGCCAACGAAAAACTGTTTTTT; CDR3aa: CASSASGTANEKLFF